Following are 5 T cell receptor beta chains from one sample sequenced in a study of OX40 agonist ivuxolimab in advanced cancers. Receptor amplification or capture employed the immunoSEQ multiplex PCR assay. Sourced from immuneACCESS, this table was stored by TCRdb with only in-frame sequences that have V and J called. A share of the clones is absent; for the studies checked, an unresolved V gene accounts for under half, and the remainder has no known explanation. In all, the sample holds under 95,000 clones, and 93% of those were seen once. Together, the top ten hold about 6.4% of the sample. Sequences were derived from CD4+ or CD8+ T cells sorted from blood, sampled in a trial of the OX40 agonist ivuxolimab. The source is an adult with an advanced solid tumor such as melanoma, head and neck, liver or kidney cancer.

V is TRBV5-1 and J is TRBJ2-3, with TRBD1 matching over 10 bases. Looked up from germline, CDR1 is SGHRS and CDR2 is YFSETQ. This CDR3 region has 15 residues. Trimming took 6 bases from V and 5 from J; bases not matched to a gene: 9. CDR3 DNA sequence: TGCGCCAGCACTTCTGGACAGGGGGTTTTAGATACGCAGTATTTT. It codes for CASTSGQGVLDTQYF.

The chain links TRBV5-6 to TRBJ1-3, with 7 nucleotides matching TRBD1. The CDR3 runs to 14 residues. Germline V gene sequence: CDR1 SGHDT, CDR2 YYEEEE. Unmatched junction bases numbered 7, after V lost 5 bases and J lost 5 bases. The CDR3 is CASRLEGARNTIYF. CDR3 sequence (DNA): TGTGCCAGCAGACTGGAGGGGGCCAGAAACACCATATATTTT.

The sample holds one count of this clone. V is TRBV4-3 and J is TRBJ1-2; D is unresolved. V was shortened by 1 base and J by 7 bases, with 10 bases between the two germline ends. The CDR3 sequence is 13 residues long. Germline V gene data show CDR1 as LGHNA and CDR2 as YSLEER. The CDR3 loop reads CASSQVNRIGYTF. Written as DNA, the CDR3 is TGCGCCAGCAGCCAAGTGAACAGAATTGGCTACACCTTC.

The count of this clone is one. The chain links TRBV5-4 to TRBJ1-2; no clear D gene. There are 14 residues in the CDR3. Germline V gene sequence: CDR1 SGHNT, CDR2 YYREEE (reference sequence). Trimming stripped 0 bases from V and 4 bases from J, with 10 bases between. CDR3 region: CASSLGGSGYGYTF. The CDR3 nucleotides read TGTGCCAGCAGCTTGGGAGGTTCTGGCTATGGCTACACCTTC.

The V call is TRBV11-2, the J call TRBJ1-5, with a possible D match to TRBD1 (5 bases). The CDR3 loop spans 15 amino acids. With 3 bases removed from V and 1 base from J, the gap between germline ends came to 10 bases. Germline V lookup: CDR1 SGHAT, CDR2 FQNNGV. CDR3 in DNA: TGTGCCAGCAGCTTGGGGGACGCGAGCAATCAGCCCCAGCATTTT. It encodes CASSLGDASNQPQHF. The full variable domain, with the rest looked up from reference TRBV11-2 and TRBJ1-5, is EAGVAQSPRYKIIEKRQSVAFWCNPISGHATLYWYQQILGQGPKLLIQFQNNGVVDDSQLPKDRFSAERLKGVDSTLKIQPAKLEDSAVYLCASSLGDASNQPQHFGDGTRLSIL.